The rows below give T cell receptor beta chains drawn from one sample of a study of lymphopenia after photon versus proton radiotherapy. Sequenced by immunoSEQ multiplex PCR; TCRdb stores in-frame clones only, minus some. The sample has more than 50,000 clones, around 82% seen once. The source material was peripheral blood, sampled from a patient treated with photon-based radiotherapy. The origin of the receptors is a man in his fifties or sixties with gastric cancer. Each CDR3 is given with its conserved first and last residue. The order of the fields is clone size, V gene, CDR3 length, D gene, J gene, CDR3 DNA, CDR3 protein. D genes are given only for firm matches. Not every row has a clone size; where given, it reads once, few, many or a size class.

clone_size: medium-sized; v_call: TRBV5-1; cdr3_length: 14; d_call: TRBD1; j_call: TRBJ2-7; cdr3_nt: TGCGCCAGCAGCTCTCGACAGGGGCTCGACGAGCAGTACTTC; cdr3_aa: CASSSRQGLDEQYF
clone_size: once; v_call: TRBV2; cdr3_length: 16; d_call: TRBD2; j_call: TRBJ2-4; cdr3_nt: TGTGCCAGCAGTGTACTAGCGGGACTAGCCAAAAACATTCAGTACTTC; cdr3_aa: CASSVLAGLAKNIQYF
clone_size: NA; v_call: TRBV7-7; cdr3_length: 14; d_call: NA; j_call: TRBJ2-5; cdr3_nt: TGTGCCAGCAGCTTAAAAGGAACGCAAGAGACCCAGTACTTC; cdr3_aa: CASSLKGTQETQYF
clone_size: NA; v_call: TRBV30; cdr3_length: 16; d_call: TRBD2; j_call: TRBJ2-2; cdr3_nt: TGTGCCTGGAGTGTAAAAGCGGGAGGGGACACCGGGGAGCTGTTTTTT; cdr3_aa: CAWSVKAGGDTGELFF
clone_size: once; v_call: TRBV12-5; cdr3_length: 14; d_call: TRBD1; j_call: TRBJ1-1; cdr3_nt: TGTGCTAGTGGTACCAGGGGGCTTGGCACTGAAGCTTTCTTT; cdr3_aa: CASGTRGLGTEAFF
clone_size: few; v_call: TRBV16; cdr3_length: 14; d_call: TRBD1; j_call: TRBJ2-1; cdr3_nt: TGTGCCAGCAGTCCGGGACAGGGTGGGAATGAGCAGTTCTTC; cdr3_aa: CASSPGQGGNEQFF
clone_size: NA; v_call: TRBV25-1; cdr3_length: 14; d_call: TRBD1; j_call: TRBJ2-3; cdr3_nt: TGTGCCAGCACCGGGACAGGGTATGGAGATACGCAGTATTTT; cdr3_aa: CASTGTGYGDTQYF
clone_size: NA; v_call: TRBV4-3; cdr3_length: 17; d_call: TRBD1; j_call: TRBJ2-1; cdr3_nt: TGCGCCAGCAGCCAAGAGTGGTCGGACAGGAGGCACAATGAGCAGTTCTTC; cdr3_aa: CASSQEWSDRRHNEQFF
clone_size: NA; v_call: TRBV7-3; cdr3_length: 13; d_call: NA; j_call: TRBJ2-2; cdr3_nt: TGTGCCAGCAGCTTAACGTACACCGGGGAGCTGTTTTTT; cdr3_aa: CASSLTYTGELFF
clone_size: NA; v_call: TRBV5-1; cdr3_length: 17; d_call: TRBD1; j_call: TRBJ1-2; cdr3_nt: TGCGCCAGCAGCATAAAATCGACAGGGTTGGGTAACTATGGCTACACCTTC; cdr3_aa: CASSIKSTGLGNYGYTF
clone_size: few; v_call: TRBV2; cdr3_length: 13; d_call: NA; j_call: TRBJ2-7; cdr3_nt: TGTGCCAGCAGATTCAGTTACTCCTACGAGCAGTACTTC; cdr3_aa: CASRFSYSYEQYF
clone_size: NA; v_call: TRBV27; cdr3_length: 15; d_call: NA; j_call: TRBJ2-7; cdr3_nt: TGTGCCAGCAGTTTGGGTGTGGAGAATCCCTACGAGCAGTACTTC; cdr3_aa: CASSLGVENPYEQYF
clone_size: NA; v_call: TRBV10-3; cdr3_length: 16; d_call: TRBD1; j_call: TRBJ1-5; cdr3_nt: TGTGCCATCAGCGACGGGACAGAGTATAGCAATCAGCCCCAGCATTTT; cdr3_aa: CAISDGTEYSNQPQHF
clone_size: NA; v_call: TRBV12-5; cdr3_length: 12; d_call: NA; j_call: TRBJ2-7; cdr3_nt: TGTGCTAGTGGTTTGGATACCGACGAGCAGTACTTC; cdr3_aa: CASGLDTDEQYF
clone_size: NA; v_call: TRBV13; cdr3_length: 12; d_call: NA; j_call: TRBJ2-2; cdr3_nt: TGTGCCAGCAGCCCCCGGGGCGGGGAGCTGTTTTTT; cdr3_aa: CASSPRGGELFF
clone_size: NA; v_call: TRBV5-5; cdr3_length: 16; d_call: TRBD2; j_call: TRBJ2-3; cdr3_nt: TGTGCCAGCAGCGACCAGCGGGGGTCTAGTACAGATACGCAGTATTTT; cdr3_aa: CASSDQRGSSTDTQYF
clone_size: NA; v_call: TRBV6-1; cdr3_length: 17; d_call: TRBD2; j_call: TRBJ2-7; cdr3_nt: TGTGCCAGCAGTGAAGTAACTAGCGGGAGTATTTGGTACGAGCAGTACTTC; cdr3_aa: CASSEVTSGSIWYEQYF
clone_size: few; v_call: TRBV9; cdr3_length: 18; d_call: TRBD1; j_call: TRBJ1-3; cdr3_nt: TGTGCCAGCAGCGTAGGGACAGGGCGAATACGTTCTGGAAACACCATATATTTT; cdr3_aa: CASSVGTGRIRSGNTIYF
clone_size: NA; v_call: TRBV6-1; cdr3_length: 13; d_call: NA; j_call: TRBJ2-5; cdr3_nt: TGTGCCAGCAGTCGGGGTTTCCAAGAGACCCAGTACTTC; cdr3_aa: CASSRGFQETQYF
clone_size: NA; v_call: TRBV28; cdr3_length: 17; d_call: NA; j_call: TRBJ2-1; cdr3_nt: TGTGCCAGCATCTCCCGGAGGGGGAGGGCCTTCTACAATGAGCAGTTCTTC; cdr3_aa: CASISRRGRAFYNEQFF
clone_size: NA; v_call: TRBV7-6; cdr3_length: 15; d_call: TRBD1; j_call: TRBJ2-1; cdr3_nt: TGTGCCAGCAGCTTGGGACAGGCGGCCTACAATGAGCAGTTCTTC; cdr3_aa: CASSLGQAAYNEQFF
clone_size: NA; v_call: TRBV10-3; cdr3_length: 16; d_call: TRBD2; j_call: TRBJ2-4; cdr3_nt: TGTGCCATCAGTGAAATGGCGGGAGAAGCCAAAAACATTCAGTACTTC; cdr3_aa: CAISEMAGEAKNIQYF
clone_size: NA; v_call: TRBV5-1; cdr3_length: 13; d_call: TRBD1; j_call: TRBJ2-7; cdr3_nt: TGCGCCAGCAGCCCGAGACAGGGCTACGAGCAGTACTTC; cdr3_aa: CASSPRQGYEQYF
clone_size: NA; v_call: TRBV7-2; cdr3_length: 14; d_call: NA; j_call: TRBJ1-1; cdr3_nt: TGTGCCAGCAGTCTCAGGTGGAAGAACACTGAAGCTTTCTTT; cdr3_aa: CASSLRWKNTEAFF
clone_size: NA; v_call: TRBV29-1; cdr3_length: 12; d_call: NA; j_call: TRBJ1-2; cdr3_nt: TGCAGCGTTGCCAGGGAGTCTAAGAGTCACACCTTC; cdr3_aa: CSVARESKSHTF
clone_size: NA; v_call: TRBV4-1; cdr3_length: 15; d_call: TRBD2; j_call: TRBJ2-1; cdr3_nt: TGCGCCAGCAGCCAAGCTGGCGGGAGGGGCAATGAGCAGTTCTTC; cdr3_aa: CASSQAGGRGNEQFF
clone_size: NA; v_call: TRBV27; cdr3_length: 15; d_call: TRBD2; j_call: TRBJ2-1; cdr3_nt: TGTGCCAGCAGTTTACGACTAGCGGGAGTCACTGAGCAGTTCTTC; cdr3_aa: CASSLRLAGVTEQFF
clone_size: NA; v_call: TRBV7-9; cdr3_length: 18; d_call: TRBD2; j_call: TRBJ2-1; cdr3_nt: TGTGCCAGCAGCGAAGGACTAGCGGGAGGTGGGAACTACAATGAGCAGTTCTTC; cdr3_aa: CASSEGLAGGGNYNEQFF
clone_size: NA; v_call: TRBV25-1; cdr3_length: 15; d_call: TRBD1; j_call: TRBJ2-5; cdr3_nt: TGTGCCAGCAGTGAATGGTACAGGGGCGCGGAGACCCAGTACTTC; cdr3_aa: CASSEWYRGAETQYF
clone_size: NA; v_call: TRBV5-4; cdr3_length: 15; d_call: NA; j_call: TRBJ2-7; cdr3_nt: TGTGCCAGCAGCTTGGAGGAGGACTATTCCTACGAGCAGTACTTC; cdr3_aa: CASSLEEDYSYEQYF
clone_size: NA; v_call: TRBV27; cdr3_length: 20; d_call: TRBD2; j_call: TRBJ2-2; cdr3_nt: TGTGCCAGCAGTTTCCGACCGGGACTAGCGGGAGCCCCGAACACCGGGGAGCTGTTTTTT; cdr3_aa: CASSFRPGLAGAPNTGELFF
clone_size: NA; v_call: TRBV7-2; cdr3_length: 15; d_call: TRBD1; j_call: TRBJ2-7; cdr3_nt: TGTGCCAGCAGCCCCAAGACAGGGGGAGCCTACGAGCAGTACTTC; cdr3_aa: CASSPKTGGAYEQYF
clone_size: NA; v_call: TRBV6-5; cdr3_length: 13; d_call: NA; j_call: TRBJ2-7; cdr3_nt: TGTGCCAGCAGTTACGAGGGGGGACGCGAGCAGTACTTC; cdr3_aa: CASSYEGGREQYF
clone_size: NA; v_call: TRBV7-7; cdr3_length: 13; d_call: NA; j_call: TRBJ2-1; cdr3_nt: TGTGCCAGCAGCCAGACTGACTTCAATGAGCAGTTCTTC; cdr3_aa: CASSQTDFNEQFF
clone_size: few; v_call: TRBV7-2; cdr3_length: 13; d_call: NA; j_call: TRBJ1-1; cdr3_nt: TGTGCCAGCAGCTTCCAGAAGGGCACTGAAGCTTTCTTT; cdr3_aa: CASSFQKGTEAFF
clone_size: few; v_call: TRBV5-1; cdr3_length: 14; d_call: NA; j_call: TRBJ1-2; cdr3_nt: TGCGCCAGCAGCTTGGAGGGGGTGAGATATGGCTACACCTTC; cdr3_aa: CASSLEGVRYGYTF
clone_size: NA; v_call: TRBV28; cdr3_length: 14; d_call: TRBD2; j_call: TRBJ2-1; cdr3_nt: TGTGCCAGCAGAAAGCGGGAGGGGTGGAATGAGCAGTTCTTC; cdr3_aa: CASRKREGWNEQFF
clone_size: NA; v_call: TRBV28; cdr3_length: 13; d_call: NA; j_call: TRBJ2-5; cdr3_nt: TGTGCCAGCAGTTTTGACTACCAAGAGACCCAGTACTTC; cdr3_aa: CASSFDYQETQYF
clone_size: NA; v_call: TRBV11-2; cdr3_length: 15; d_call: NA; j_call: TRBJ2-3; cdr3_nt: TGTGCCAGCAGCTTGCTAGGAGGGGCAGCAGATACGCAGTATTTT; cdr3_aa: CASSLLGGAADTQYF
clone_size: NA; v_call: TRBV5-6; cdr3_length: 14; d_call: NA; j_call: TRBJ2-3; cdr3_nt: TGTGCCAGCAGCTTGAAACTGCGCACAGATACGCAGTATTTT; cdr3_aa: CASSLKLRTDTQYF
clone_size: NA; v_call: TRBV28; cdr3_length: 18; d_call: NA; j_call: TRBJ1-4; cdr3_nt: TGTGCCAGCAGCCTCCTGAGAGGGGGAACGGGAGCTAATGAAAAACTGTTTTTT; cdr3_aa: CASSLLRGGTGANEKLFF
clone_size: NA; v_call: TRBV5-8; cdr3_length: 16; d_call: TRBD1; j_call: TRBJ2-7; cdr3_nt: TGTGCCAGCAGCTCCCGACAGGGCAGGGGCCTTAACGAGCAGTACTTC; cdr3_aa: CASSSRQGRGLNEQYF
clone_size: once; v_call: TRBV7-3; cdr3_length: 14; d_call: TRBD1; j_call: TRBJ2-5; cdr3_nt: TGTGCCAGCAGCTCAACAGGGGGCTTGGAGACCCAGTACTTC; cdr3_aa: CASSSTGGLETQYF
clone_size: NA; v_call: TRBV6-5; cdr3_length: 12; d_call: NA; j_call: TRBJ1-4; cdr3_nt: TGTGCCAGCAGTCCAGGGAACGGAAAACTGTTTTTT; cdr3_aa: CASSPGNGKLFF
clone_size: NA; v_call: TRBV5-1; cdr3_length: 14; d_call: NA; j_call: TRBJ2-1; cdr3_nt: TGCGCCAGCAGCTTGGAGGACGGAGGCAATGAGCAGTTCTTC; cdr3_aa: CASSLEDGGNEQFF
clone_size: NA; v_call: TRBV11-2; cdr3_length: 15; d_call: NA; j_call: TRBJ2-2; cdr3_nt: TGTGCCAGCAGCCTATGGAGCAAGATCGCCGGGGAGCTGTTTTTT; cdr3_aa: CASSLWSKIAGELFF
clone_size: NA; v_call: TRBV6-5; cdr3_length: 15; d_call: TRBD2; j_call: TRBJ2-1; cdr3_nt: TGTGCCAGCAGCCAACTAGCGGGGACCCACAATGAGCAGTTCTTC; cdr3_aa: CASSQLAGTHNEQFF
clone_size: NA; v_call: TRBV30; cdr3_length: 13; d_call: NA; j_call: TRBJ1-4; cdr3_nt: TGTGCCTGGGGCGACTTTTTAACGGGAAAACTGTTTTTT; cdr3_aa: CAWGDFLTGKLFF
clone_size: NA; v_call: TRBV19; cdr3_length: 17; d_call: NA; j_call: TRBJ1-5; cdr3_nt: TGTGCCAGTAGCACGCCGGTGGGCCCAACGGGCAATCAGCCCCAGCATTTT; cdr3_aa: CASSTPVGPTGNQPQHF
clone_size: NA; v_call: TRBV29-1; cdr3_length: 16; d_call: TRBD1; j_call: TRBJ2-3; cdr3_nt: TGCAGCGTTGAAGGAACAGGGGTTATAGGTACAGATACGCAGTATTTT; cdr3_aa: CSVEGTGVIGTDTQYF
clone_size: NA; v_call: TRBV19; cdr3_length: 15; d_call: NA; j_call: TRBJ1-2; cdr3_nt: TGTGCCAGTAGTATAGTTAAGGGGATGAACTATGGCTACACCTTC; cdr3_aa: CASSIVKGMNYGYTF
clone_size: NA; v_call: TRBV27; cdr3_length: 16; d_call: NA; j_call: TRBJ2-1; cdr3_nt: TGTGCCAGCAGTAGGAGCCTTCTGAGCTCCTACAATGAGCAGTTCTTC; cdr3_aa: CASSRSLLSSYNEQFF
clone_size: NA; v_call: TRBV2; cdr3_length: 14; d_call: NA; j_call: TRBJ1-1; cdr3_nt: TGTGCCAGCAATGAAAGAGGGAGGGCCACTGAAGCTTTCTTT; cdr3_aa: CASNERGRATEAFF
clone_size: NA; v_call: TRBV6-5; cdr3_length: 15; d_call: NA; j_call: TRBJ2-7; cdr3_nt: TGTGCCAGCAGTTACTCTTGGGGACCCACCTACGAGCAGTACTTC; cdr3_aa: CASSYSWGPTYEQYF
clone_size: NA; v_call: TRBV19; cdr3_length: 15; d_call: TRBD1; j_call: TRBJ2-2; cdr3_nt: TGTGCCAGTAGTATGGGACAGCTCGCGGCCGGGGAGCTGTTTTTT; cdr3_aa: CASSMGQLAAGELFF
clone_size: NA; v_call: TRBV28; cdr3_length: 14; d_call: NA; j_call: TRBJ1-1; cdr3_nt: TGTGCCAGCAGTTTAATGCCACAGAACACTGAAGCTTTCTTT; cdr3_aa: CASSLMPQNTEAFF
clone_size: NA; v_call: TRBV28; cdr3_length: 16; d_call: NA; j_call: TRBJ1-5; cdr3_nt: TGTGCCAGCAGAGGGGTACAGAGTTATAGCAATCAGCCCCAGCATTTT; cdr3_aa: CASRGVQSYSNQPQHF
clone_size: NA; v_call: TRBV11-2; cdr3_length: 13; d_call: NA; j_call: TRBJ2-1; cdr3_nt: TGTGCCAGCAGCTCACATTCCTACAATGAGCAGTTCTTC; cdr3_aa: CASSSHSYNEQFF
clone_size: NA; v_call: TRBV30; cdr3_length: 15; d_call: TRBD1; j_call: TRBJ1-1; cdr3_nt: TGTGCCTGGGACAGGGGCTCTTATGTGAACACTGAAGCTTTCTTT; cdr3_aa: CAWDRGSYVNTEAFF
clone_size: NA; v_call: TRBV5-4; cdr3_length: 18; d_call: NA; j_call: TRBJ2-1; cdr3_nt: TGTGCCAGCAGCGCACAGAGGCGGAAAACCAGCTCCTACAATGAGCAGTTCTTC; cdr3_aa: CASSAQRRKTSSYNEQFF